This TCR beta chain was identified during a study of T-cell reconstitution after alpha-beta-depleted transplantation in children. Molecular barcoding with unique molecular identifiers was used for the TCRbeta library. TCRdb used MiXCR to reprocess the PCR reads, holding one entry per CDR3 protein. The profile shows approximately 500,000 distinct CDR3 sequences, about a quarter of them singletons. Whole-study findings and limits: At the one-year point after transplant, T-cell counts and TCRbeta diversity were found to come mostly from T cells that had been newly produced.

This clonotype was recorded at least ten times. Its cognate antigen is unknown. Germline V gene lookup returns CDR1 SGHRS and CDR2 YFSETQ. Between the trimmed V and J ends, which lost 4 bases and 4 bases, there was a span of 11 bases. The CDR3 has 14 amino acids. This TCR derives from a boy under three years old with Wiskott-Aldrich syndrome, due to receive a stem cell transplant. This sequence joins TRBV5-1 and TRBJ2-2; D assignment may be TRBD1 or TRBD2 (5 bases each). The source material was PBMCs, sampled before TCRalphabeta/CD19-depleted stem cell transplant. CDR3 amino acids: CASSQGPATGELFF. The CDR3 nucleotides are TGCGCCAGCAGCCAGGGACCCGCCACCGGGGAGCTGTTTTTT.